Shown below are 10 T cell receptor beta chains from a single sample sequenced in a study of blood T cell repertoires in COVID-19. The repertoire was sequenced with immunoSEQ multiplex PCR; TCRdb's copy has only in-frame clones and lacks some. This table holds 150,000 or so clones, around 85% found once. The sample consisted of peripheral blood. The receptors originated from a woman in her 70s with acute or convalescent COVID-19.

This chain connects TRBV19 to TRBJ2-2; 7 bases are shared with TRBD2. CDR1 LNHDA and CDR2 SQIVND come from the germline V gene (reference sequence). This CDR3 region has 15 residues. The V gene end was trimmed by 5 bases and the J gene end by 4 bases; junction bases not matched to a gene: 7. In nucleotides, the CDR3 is TGTGCCAGTAGTTATTCGGGGGGAGGCACCGGGGAGCTGTTTTTT. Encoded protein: CASSYSGGGTGELFF.

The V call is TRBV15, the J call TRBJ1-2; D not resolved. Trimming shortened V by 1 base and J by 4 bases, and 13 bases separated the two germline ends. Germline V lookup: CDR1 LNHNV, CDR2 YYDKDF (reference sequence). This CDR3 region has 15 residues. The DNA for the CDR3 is TGTGCCACCAGCAGAGTGGCCGATCCTCTCTATGGCTACACCTTC. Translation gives CATSRVADPLYGYTF.

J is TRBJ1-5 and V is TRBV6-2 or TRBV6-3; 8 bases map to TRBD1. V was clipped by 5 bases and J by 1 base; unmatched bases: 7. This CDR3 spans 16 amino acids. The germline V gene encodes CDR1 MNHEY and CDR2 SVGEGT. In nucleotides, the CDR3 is TGTGCCAGCAGTACTGGACAGGGAGGCAGCAATCAGCCCCAGCATTTT. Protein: CASSTGQGGSNQPQHF.

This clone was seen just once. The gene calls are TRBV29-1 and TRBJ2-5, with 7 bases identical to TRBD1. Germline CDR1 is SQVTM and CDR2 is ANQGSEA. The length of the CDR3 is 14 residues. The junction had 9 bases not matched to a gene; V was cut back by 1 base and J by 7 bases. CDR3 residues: CSVEARDSPGTQYF. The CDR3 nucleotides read TGCAGCGTTGAAGCCAGGGACAGTCCGGGGACCCAGTACTTC. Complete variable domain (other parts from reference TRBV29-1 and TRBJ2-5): SAVISQKPSRDICQRGTSLTIQCQVDSQVTMMFWYRQQPGQSLTLIATANQGSEATYESGFVIDKFPISRPNLTFSTLTVSNMSPEDSSIYLCSVEARDSPGTQYFGPGTRLLVL.

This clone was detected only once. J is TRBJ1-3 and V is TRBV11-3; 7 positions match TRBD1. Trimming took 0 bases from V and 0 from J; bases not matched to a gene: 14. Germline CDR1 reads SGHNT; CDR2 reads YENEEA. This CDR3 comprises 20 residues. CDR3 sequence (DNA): TGTGCCAGCAGCTTAGAGGGAGAGCAGGGGGTCATCAACTCTGGAAACACCATATATTTT. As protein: CASSLEGEQGVINSGNTIYF.

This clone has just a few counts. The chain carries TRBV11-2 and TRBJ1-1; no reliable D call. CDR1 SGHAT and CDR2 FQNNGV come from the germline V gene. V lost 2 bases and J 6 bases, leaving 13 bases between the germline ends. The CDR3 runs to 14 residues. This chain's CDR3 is CASSLLAGTAEAFF. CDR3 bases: TGTGCCAGCAGCTTACTCGCGGGAACCGCTGAAGCTTTCTTT.

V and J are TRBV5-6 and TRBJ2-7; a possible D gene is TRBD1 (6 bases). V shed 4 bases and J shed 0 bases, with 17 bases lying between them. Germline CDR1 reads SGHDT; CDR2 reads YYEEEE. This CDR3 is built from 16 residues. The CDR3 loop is CASSRSYRVFSYEQYF. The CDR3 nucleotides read TGTGCCAGCAGCAGATCATACAGGGTCTTCTCCTACGAGCAGTACTTC.

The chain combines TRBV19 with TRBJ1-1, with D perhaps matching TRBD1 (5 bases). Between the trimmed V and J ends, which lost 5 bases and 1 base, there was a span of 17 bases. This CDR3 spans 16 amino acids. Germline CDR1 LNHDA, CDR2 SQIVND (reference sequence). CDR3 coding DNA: TGTGCCAGTAGTCCCATCGTAGGGGTGTCGAACACTGAAGCTTTCTTT. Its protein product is CASSPIVGVSNTEAFF.

DNA of the CDR3: TGTGCCAGCAGCCGCGGGAGCCATAGTGAGCAGTTCTTC. It is translated as CASSRGSHSEQFF. The J gene is TRBJ2-1, the V gene TRBV3-1 (or the pseudogene TRBV3-2); the match to TRBD2 covers 7 bases. CDR1 is LGHDT and CDR2 is YNNKEL in the germline V gene (reference sequence). The ends lost 4 bases at V and 9 bases at J; junction bases unmatched: 6. The CDR3 is 13 residues long.

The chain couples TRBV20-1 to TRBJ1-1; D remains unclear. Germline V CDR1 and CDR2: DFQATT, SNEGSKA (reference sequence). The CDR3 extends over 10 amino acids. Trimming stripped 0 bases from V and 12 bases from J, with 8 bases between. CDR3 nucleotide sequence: TGCAGTGCTAGAGATCTCTTATCTTTCTTT. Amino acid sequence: CSARDLLSFF.